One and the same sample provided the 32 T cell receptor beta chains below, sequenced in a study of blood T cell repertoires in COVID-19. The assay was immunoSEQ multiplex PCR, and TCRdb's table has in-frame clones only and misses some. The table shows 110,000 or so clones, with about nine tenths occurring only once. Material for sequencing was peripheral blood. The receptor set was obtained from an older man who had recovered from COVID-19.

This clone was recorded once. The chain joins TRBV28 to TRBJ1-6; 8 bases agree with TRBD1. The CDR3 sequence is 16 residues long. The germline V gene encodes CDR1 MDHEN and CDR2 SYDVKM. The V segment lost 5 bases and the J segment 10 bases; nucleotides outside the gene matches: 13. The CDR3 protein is CASSPPRQGRRSPLHF. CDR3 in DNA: TGTGCCAGCAGTCCTCCCCGACAGGGGAGGAGGTCACCCCTCCACTTT.

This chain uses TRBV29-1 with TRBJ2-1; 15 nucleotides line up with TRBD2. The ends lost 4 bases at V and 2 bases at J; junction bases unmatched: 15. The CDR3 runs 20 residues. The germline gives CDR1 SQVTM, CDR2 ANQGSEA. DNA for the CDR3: TGCAGCGTTGCGCCCCGAAGGACTAGCGGGAGGGCTTATCCCTACAATGAGCAGTTCTTC. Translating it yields CSVAPRRTSGRAYPYNEQFF.

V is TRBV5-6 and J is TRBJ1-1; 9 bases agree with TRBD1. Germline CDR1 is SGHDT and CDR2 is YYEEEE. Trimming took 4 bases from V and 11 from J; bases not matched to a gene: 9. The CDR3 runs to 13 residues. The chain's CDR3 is CASSLGTGKRAFF. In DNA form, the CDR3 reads TGTGCCAGCAGCCTAGGGACAGGGAAGAGGGCTTTCTTT.

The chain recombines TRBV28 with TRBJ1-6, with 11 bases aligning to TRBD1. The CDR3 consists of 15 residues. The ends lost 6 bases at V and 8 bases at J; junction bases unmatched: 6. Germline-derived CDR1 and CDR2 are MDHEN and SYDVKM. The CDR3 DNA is TGTGCCAGCAGACCCCTGGGACAGGGGGATTCACCCCTCCACTTT. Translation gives CASRPLGQGDSPLHF.

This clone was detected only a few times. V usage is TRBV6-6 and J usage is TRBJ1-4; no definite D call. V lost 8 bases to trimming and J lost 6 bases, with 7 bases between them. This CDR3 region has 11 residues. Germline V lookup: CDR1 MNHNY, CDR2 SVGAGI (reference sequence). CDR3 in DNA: TGTGCCAGCTACTTCGATGAAAAACTGTTTTTT. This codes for CASYFDEKLFF.

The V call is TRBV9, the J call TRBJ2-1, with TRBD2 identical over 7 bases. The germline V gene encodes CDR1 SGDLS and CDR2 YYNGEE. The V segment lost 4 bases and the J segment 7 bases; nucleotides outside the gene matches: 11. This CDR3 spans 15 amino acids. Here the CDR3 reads CASSPRGGVRNEQFF. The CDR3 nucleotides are TGTGCCAGCAGCCCCCGGGGAGGGGTCAGAAATGAGCAGTTCTTC. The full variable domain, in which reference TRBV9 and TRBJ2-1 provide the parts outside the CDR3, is DSGVTQTPKHLITATGQRVTLRCSPRSGDLSVYWYQQSLDQGLQFLIQYYNGEERAKGNILERFSAQQFPDLHSELNLSSLELGDSALYFCASSPRGGVRNEQFFGPGTRLTVL.

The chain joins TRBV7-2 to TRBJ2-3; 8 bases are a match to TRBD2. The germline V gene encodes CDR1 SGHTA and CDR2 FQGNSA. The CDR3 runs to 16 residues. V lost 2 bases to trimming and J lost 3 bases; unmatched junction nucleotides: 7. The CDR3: CASSLYRGGLTDTQYF. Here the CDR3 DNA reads TGTGCCAGCAGCTTATATCGGGGGGGGCTGACAGATACGCAGTATTTT.

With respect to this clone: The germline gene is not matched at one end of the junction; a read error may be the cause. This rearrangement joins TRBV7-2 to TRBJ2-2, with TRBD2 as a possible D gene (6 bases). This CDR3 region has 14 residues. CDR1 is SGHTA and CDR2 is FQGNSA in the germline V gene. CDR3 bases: TGCGCCAGCGGCCTAGCGCGGCCCACCGGGGAGCTGTTTTTT. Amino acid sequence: CASGLARPTGELFF.

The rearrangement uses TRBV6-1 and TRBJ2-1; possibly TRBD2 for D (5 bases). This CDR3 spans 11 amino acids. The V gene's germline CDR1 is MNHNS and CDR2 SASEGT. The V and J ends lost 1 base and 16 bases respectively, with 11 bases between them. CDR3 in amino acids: CASSEGFGEFF. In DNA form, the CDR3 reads TGTGCCAGCAGTGAAGGGTTCGGGGAATTCTTC.

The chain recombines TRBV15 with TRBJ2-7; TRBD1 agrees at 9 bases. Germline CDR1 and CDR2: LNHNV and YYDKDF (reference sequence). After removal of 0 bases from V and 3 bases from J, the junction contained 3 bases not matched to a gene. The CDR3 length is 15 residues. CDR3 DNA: TGTGCCACCAGCAGAGATACAGGGGGCTACTACGAGCAGTACTTC. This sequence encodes CATSRDTGGYYEQYF.

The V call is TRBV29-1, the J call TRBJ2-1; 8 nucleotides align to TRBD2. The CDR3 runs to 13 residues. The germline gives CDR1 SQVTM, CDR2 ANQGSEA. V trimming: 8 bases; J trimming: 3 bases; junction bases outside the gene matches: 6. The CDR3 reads CSHGGGNYNEQFF. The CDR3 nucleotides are TGCAGCCACGGGGGGGGAAACTACAATGAGCAGTTCTTC.

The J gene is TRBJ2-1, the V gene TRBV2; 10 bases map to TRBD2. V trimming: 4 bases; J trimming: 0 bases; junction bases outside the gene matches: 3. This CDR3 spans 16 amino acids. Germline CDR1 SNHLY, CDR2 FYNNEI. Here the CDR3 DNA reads TGTGCCAGCAGTGGAGCTAGCGGGGGCTCCTACAATGAGCAGTTCTTC. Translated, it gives CASSGASGGSYNEQFF.

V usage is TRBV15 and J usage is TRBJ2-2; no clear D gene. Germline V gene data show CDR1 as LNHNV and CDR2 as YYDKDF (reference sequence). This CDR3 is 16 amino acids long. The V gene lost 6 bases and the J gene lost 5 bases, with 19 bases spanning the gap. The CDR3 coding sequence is TGTGCCACCAGTCCCGCGGCCGAATATCCGACCGGGGAGCTGTTTTTT. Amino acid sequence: CATSPAAEYPTGELFF.

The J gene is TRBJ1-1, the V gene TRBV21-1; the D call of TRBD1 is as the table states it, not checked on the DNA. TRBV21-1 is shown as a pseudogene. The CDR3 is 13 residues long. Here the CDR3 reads CASPRTMNTEAFF. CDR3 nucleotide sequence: TGTGCCAGCCCGCGGACAATGAACACTGAAGCTTTCTTT.

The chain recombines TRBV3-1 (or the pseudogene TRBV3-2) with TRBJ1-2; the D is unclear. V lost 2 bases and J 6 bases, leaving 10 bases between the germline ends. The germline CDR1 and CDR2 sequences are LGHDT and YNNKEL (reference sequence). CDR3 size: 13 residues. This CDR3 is CASSQTQVDGYTF. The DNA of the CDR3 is TGTGCCAGCAGCCAAACGCAGGTGGATGGCTACACCTTC.

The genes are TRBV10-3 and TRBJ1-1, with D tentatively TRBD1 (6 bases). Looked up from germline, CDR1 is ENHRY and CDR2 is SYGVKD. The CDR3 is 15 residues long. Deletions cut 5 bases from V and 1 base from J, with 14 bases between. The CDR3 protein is CAISRTVGTNTEAFF. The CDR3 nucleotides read TGTGCCATCAGTCGGACAGTGGGAACGAACACTGAAGCTTTCTTT.

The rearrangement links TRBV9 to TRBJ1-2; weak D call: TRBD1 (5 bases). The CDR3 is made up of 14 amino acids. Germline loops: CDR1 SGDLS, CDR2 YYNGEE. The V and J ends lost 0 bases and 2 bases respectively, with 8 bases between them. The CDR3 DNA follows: TGTGCCAGCAGCGTAGCCCCAGGGAACTATGGCTACACCTTC. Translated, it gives CASSVAPGNYGYTF. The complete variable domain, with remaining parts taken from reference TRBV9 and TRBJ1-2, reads DSGVTQTPKHLITATGQRVTLRCSPRSGDLSVYWYQQSLDQGLQFLIQYYNGEERAKGNILERFSAQQFPDLHSELNLSSLELGDSALYFCASSVAPGNYGYTFGSGTRLTVV.

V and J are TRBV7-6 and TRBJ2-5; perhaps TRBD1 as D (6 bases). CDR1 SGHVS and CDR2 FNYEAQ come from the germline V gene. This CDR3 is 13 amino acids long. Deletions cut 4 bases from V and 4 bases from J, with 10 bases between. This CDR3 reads CASSWTDRETQYF. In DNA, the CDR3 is TGTGCCAGCAGCTGGACAGATAGAGAGACCCAGTACTTC.

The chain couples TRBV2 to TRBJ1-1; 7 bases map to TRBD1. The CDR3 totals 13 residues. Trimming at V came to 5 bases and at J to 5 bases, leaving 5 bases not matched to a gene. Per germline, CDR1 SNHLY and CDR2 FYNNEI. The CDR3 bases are TGTGCCAGCAGTAATGACAGGGAGACTGAAGCTTTCTTT. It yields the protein CASSNDRETEAFF.

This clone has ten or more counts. Here the CDR3 reads CASSRDMYTEAFF. In DNA form, the CDR3 reads TGTGCCAGCAGCCGGGACATGTACACTGAAGCTTTCTTT. The rearrangement joins TRBV14 to TRBJ1-1; TRBD1 might be the D (6 bases). Germline-derived CDR1 and CDR2 are SGHDN and FVKESK. CDR3 length: 13 amino acids. Trimming stripped 4 bases from V and 3 bases from J, with 9 bases between.

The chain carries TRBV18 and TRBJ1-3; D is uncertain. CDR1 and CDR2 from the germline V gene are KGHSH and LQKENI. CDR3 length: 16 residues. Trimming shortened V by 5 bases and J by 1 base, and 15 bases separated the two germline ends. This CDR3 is CASSSSGVGSGNTIYF. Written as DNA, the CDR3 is TGTGCCAGCTCAAGTTCCGGAGTCGGGTCTGGAAACACCATATATTTT.

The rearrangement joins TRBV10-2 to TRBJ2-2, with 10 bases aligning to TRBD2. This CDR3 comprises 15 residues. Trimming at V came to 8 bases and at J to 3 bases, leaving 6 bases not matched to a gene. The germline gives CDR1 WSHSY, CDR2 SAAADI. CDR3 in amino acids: CASLKRGGDTGELFF. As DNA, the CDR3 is TGCGCCAGCCTGAAGCGGGGGGGGGACACCGGGGAGCTGTTTTTT.

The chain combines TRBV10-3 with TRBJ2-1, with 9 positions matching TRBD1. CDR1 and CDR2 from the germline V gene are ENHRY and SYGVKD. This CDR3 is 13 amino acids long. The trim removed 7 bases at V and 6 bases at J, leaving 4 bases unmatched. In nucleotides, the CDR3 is TGTGCCATCAACACAGGGGGCGGCAATGAGCAGTTCTTC. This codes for CAINTGGGNEQFF.

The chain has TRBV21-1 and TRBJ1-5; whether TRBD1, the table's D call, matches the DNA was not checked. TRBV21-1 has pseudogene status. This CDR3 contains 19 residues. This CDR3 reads CASSKVGRGQGYSNQPQHF. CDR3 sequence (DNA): TGTGCCAGCAGCAAAGTCGGCAGGGGGCAGGGGTATAGCAATCAGCCCCAGCATTTT.

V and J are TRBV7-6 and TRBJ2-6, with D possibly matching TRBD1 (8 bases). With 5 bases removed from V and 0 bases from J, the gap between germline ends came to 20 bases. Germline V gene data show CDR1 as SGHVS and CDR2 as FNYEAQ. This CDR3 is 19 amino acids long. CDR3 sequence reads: CASSALGGTGNSGANVLTF. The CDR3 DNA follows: TGTGCCAGCAGCGCCCTGGGGGGGACAGGCAACTCTGGGGCCAACGTCCTGACTTTC.

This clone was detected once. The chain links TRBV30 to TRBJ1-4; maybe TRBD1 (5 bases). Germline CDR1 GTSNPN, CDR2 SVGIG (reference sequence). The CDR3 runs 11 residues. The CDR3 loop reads CAGHSNEKLFF. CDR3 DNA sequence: TGTGCAGGACATTCGAATGAAAAACTGTTTTTT.

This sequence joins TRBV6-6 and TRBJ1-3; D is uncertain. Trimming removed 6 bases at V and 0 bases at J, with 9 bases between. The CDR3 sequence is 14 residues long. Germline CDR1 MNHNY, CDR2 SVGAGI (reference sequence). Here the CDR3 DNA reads TGTGCCAGCAGCTCGGGTATCTCTGGAAACACCATATATTTT. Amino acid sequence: CASSSGISGNTIYF.

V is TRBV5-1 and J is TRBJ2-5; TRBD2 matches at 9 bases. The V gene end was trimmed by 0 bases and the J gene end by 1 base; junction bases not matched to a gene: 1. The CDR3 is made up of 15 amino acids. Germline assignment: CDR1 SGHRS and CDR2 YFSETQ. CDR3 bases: TGCGCCAGCAGCTTGGCGGGACTAGCCCAAGAGACCCAGTACTTC. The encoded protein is CASSLAGLAQETQYF.

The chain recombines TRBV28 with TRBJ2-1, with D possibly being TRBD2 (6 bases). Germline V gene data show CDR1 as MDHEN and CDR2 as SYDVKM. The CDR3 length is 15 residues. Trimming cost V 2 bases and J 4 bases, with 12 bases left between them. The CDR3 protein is CASSLPGRGYNEQFF. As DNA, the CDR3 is TGTGCCAGCAGTTTACCAGGTCGGGGGTACAATGAGCAGTTCTTC.

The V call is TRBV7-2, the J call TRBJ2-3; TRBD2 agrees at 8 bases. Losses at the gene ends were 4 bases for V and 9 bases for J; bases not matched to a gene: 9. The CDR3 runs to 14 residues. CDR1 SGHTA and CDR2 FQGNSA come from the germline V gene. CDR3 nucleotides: TGTGCCAGCAGCTCACTCATAGGACTAGCAACGCAGTATTTT. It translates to CASSSLIGLATQYF.

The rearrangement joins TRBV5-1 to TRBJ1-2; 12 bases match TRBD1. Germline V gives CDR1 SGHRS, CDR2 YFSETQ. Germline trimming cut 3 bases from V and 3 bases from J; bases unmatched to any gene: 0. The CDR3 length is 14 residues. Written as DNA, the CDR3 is TGCGCCAGCAGCTGGGACAGGGGGCACTATGGCTACACCTTC. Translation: CASSWDRGHYGYTF.

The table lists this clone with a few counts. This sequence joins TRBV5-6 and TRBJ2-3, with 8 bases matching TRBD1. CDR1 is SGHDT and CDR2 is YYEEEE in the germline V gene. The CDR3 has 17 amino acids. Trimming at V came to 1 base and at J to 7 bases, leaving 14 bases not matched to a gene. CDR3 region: CASSLPGQVDPRYTQYF. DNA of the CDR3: TGTGCCAGCAGCTTGCCGGGACAGGTAGACCCGCGGTATACGCAGTATTTT.